The T cell receptor beta chain described here comes from a study of blood T cell repertoires in COVID-19. Clones were read by immunoSEQ multiplex PCR, and TCRdb kept only the in-frame ones, dropping some. The sample has approximately 200,000 clones; 88% are singletons. Per germline, CDR1 SGHRS and CDR2 YFSETQ. V lost 3 bases and J lost 4; bases outside the gene matches: 7. The CDR3 loop spans 18 amino acids. Exposed enrollees had met someone with a PCR-confirmed or clinician-diagnosed COVID-19 case at some point within the 2 weeks before study entry. The material sequenced was PBMCs or T cells enriched from blood (not recorded which). The V call is TRBV5-1, the J call TRBJ2-1, with TRBD2 identical over 16 bases. This sequence was found in a woman aged 25 to 39 who had been exposed to COVID-19. CDR3 loop: CASSSGLAGGALYNEQFF. The CDR3 DNA sequence: TGCGCCAGCAGCTCGGGACTAGCGGGAGGGGCCCTTTACAATGAGCAGTTCTTC.